This TCR beta chain was obtained from a study of blood T cell repertoires in COVID-19. The V gene's germline CDR1 is SGHRS and CDR2 YFSETQ. The CDR3 loop spans 15 amino acids. V shed 3 bases, J shed 5 bases, and the junction held 1 base outside the gene matches. Assay: immunoSEQ multiplex PCR; the TCRdb copy retains only in-frame clones and omits some. In the table there are some 310,000 clones, nearly 90% of which are singletons. This chain joins TRBV5-1 and TRBJ2-2, with 13 bases matching TRBD2. The sequence was collected from a woman aged 40 to 50 with COVID-19, enrolled during active disease. Sequencing was carried out using peripheral blood. DNA for the CDR3: TGCGCCAGCAGCTGGACTAGCGGGAGAACCGGGGAGCTGTTTTTT. Amino acid sequence: CASSWTSGRTGELFF.